This T cell receptor beta chain was obtained from a study of blood T cells in healthy people across ages. A second PCR, run for about 7 to 12 cycles, used a sample-barcoded 5' primer plus a J-beta primer mix. MiXCR, run by TCRdb on the 5' RACE reads, gives a single entry per CDR3 protein. Altogether hundreds of thousands of distinct CDR3 sequences are present, 25% to 35% being singletons, with the ten largest covering about 18%. This clonotype showed up many times. Isolation recovered at least 6 million PBMCs from every sample. The CDR3 totals 16 residues. Per the germline V gene, CDR1 is LGHNA and CDR2 is YSLEER. Losses at the gene ends were 4 bases for V and 2 bases for J; bases not matched to a gene: 9.

This sequence was found in a woman of 80 years or more in good health. The chain uses TRBV4-3 and TRBJ2-3; 7 nucleotides line up with TRBD2. The specimen sequenced was blood. The CDR3 DNA is TGCGCCAGCAGCCGAGAGGGACTAAGAAACACAGATACGCAGTATTTT. Translated: CASSREGLRNTDTQYF.